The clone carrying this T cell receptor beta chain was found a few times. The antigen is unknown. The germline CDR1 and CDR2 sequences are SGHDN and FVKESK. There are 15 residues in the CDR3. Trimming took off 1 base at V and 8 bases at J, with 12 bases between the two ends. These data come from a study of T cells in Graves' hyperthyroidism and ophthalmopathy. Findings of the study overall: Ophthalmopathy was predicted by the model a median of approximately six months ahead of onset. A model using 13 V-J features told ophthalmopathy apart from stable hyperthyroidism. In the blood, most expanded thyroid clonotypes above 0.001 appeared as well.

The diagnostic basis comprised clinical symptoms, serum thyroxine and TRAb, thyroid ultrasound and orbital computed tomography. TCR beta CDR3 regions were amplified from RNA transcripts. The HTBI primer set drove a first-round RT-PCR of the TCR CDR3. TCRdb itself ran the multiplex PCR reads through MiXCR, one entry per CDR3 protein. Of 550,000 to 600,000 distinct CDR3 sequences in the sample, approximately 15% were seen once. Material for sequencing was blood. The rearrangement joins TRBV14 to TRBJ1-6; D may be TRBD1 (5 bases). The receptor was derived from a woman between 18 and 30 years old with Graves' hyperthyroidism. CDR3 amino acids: CASSQGWGSHSPLHF. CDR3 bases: TGTGCCAGCAGCCAAGGCTGGGGCAGTCATTCACCCCTCCACTTT. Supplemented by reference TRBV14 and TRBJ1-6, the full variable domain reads EAGVTQFPSHSVIEKGQTVTLRCDPISGHDNLYWYRRVMGKEIKFLLHFVKESKQDESGMPNNRFLAERTGGTYSTLKVQPAELEDSGVYFCASSQGWGSHSPLHFGNGTRLTVT.